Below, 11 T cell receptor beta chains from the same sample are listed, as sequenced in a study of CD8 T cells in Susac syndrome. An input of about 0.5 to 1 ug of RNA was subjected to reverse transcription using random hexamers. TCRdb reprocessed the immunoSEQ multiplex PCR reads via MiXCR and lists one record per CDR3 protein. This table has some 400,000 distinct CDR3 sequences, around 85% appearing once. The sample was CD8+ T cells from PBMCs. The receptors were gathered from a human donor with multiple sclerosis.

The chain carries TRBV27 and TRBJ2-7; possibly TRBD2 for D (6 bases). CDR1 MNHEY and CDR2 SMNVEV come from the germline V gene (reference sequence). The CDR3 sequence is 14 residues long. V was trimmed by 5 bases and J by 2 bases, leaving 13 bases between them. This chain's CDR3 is CASSPMGTAYEQYF. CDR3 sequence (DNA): TGTGCCAGCAGTCCCATGGGGACTGCCTACGAGCAGTACTTC.

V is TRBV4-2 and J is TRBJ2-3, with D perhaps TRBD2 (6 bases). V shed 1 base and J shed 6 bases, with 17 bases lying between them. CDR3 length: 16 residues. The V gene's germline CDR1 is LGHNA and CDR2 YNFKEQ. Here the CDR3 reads CASSQVLRGAVDTQYF. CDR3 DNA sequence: TGTGCCAGCAGCCAAGTCTTGCGGGGAGCGGTTGATACGCAGTATTTT.

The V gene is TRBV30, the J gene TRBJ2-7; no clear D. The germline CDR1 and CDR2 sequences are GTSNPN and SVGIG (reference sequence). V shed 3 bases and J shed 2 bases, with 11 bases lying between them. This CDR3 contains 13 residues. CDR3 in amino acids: CAWSASSPYEQYF. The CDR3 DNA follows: TGTGCCTGGAGCGCCTCATCGCCCTACGAGCAGTACTTC.

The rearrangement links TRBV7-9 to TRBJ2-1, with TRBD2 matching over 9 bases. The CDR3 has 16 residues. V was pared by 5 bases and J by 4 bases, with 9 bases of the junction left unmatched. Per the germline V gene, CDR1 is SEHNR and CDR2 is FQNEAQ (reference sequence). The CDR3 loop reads CASSAPGLAAYNEQFF. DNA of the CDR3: TGTGCCAGCAGCGCCCCGGGACTAGCAGCTTACAATGAGCAGTTCTTC.

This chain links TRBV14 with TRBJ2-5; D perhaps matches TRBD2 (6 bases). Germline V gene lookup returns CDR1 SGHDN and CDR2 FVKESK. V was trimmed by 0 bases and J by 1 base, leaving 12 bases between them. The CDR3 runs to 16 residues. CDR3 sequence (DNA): TGTGCCAGCAGCCAAGACGCAGGGACTCCCCAAGAGACCCAGTACTTC. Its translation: CASSQDAGTPQETQYF.

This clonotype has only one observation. The CDR3 is CSAKDGNYNSPLHF. CDR3 coding DNA: TGCAGTGCCAAGGACGGGAATTATAATTCACCCCTCCACTTT. The chain joins TRBV20-1 to TRBJ1-6; D gene unclear. The V end was cut by 6 bases, the J end by 4 bases, with 13 bases between. This CDR3 has 14 residues. CDR1 is DFQATT, CDR2 SNEGSKA, per germline (reference sequence).

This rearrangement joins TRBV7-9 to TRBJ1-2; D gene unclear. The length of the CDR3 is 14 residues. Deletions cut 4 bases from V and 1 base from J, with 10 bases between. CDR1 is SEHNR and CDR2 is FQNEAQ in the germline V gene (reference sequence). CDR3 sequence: CASSSTDYNYGYTF. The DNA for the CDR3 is TGTGCCAGCAGCTCGACGGATTATAACTATGGCTACACCTTC.

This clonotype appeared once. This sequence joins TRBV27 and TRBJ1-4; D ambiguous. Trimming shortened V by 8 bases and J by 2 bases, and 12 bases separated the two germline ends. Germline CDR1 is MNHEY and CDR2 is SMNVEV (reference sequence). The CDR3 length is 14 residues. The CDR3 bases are TGTGCCAGCGCATCGTACTCTACTAATGAAAAACTGTTTTTT. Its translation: CASASYSTNEKLFF.

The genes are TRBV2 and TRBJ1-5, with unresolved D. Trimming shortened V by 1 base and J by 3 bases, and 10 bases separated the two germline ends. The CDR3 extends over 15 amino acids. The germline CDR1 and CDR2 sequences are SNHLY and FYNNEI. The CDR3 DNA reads TGTGCCAGCAGTGAAGGGCAGTTACTCAATCAGCCCCAGCATTTT. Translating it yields CASSEGQLLNQPQHF.

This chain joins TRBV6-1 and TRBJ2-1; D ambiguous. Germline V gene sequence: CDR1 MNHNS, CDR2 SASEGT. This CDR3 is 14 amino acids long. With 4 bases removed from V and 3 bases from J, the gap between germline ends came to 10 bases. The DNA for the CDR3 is TGTGCCAGCAGTGGTGGAGAAATCTACAATGAGCAGTTCTTC. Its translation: CASSGGEIYNEQFF.

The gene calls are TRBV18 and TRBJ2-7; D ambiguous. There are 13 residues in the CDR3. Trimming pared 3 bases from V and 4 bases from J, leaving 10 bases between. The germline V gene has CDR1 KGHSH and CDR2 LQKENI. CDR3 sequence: CASSPPRTYEQYF. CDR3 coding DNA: TGTGCCAGCTCACCGCCCCGCACTTACGAGCAGTACTTC.